This T cell receptor (beta chain) was sequenced in a study of cytomegalovirus exposure and HLA in healthy donors. About the research overall: HLA-typed donors contributed 65 million to 95 million unique TCRs, which were held in an early data release. General study findings and limits: Later analysis reportedly placed an Asian-associated ancestry cluster below the approximately 730-donor mean in N-insertions. With later analysis, a missense DCLRE1C variant became linked to TCR beta V- and J-gene trimming.

The PCR was carried out with 60 Vbeta primers and 13 Jbeta primers. The method was immunoSEQ multiplex PCR; TCRdb's version includes in-frame clones alone and lacks a portion of them. The table has about 65,000 clones, 80% seen once. V shed 5 bases and J shed 0 bases, with 7 bases lying between them. The CDR3 totals 14 residues. Germline V gene sequence: CDR1 SGHVS, CDR2 FQNEAQ. Though nominally healthy at sampling, donors likely had unrecorded immune exposures. Comments on this clone: Its target is unknown.

This TCR derives from a woman aged 25 to 39 in good health and CMV-seronegative. The sequenced sample consisted of PBMCs. The chain carries TRBV7-8 and TRBJ1-4; D not certain. The CDR3 sequence: CASSPGATNEKLFF. The CDR3, as DNA: TGTGCCAGCAGCCCGGGTGCAACTAATGAAAAACTGTTTTTT.